A selection of T cell receptor beta chains follows, all from one sample in a study of cytomegalovirus exposure and HLA in healthy donors. Method: immunoSEQ multiplex PCR; TCRdb's copy keeps in-frame clones and lacks some. The sample records 100,000 to 150,000 clones, roughly 90% being singletons. Material: PBMCs. The receptors derive from a woman between 18 and 29 years old in good health and CMV-seronegative. CDR3s include the opening cysteine and the closing phenylalanine or tryptophan. The D gene is left open where the match is weak. Expanded clones are given a class, and other clones once, few, many or no size at all.

abundance	d_gene	j_gene	v_gene	CDR3aa	CDR3nt
-	-	TRBJ2-5	TRBV5-4	CASSPGDYQETQYF	TGTGCCAGCAGCCCCGGGGACTACCAAGAGACCCAGTACTTC
once	-	TRBJ2-5	TRBV4-1	CASSQGLLQYF	TGCGCCAGCAGCCAGGGACTTCTCCAGTACTTC
-	TRBD1	TRBJ1-4	TRBV7-9	CASSERELQGIAEKLFF	TGTGCCAGCAGCGAACGCGAACTACAGGGGATCGCTGAAAAACTGTTTTTT
-	TRBD2	TRBJ2-7	TRBV7-2	CASSLSGLAGEKYF	TGTGCCAGCAGCTTGAGTGGACTAGCGGGGGAGAAGTACTTC
-	-	TRBJ1-1	TRBV7-9	CASNLDVKRGTEAFF	TGTGCCAGCAACCTAGATGTCAAAAGGGGCACTGAAGCTTTCTTT
-	-	TRBJ1-3	TRBV30	CAWSKGFAGNTIYF	TGTGCCTGGAGTAAGGGGTTCGCTGGAAACACCATATATTTT
-	-	TRBJ1-1	TRBV9	CASSVEAGNTEAFF	TGTGCCAGCAGCGTAGAGGCAGGGAACACTGAAGCTTTCTTT
-	-	TRBJ1-6	TRBV4-1	CASSGSPGLAYNSPLHF	TGCGCCAGCAGCGGCTCACCGGGTCTCGCCTATAATTCACCCCTCCACTTT
-	TRBD1	TRBJ2-3	TRBV27	CASSLYRDSSLGDTQYF	TGTGCCAGCAGTTTGTATCGGGACAGCTCGTTGGGAGATACGCAGTATTTT
-	-	TRBJ1-3	TRBV18	CASSSDTGNTIYF	TGTGCCAGCTCATCGGACACTGGAAACACCATATATTTT
-	TRBD1	TRBJ1-2	TRBV11-2	CASSSYPDRWSVGFYGYTF	TGTGCCAGCAGCTCCTACCCGGACAGGTGGTCGGTGGGTTTCTATGGCTACACCTTC
-	TRBD2	TRBJ2-1	TRBV28	CASSSPASGAGNEQFF	TGTGCCAGCAGTTCGCCGGCTAGCGGAGCGGGGAATGAGCAGTTCTTC
-	TRBD1	TRBJ1-2	TRBV15	CATSRDWGQGMGLDYGYTF	TGTGCCACCAGCAGAGATTGGGGACAGGGCATGGGACTGGACTATGGCTACACCTTC
-	TRBD1	TRBJ1-2	TRBV6-5	CASSTGTGSYGYTF	TGTGCCAGCAGCACGGGGACAGGGTCCTATGGCTACACCTTC
-	TRBD1	TRBJ2-1	TRBV2	CASSEDPGTGGLAGRSLSRFF	TGTGCCAGCAGTGAAGACCCCGGGACAGGGGGCTTAGCGGGACGGTCTTTGAGTCGGTTCTTC
-	-	TRBJ2-5	TRBV10-2	CASSDPGQETQYF	TGCGCCAGCAGTGATCCGGGGCAAGAGACCCAGTACTTC
few	-	TRBJ1-1	TRBV7-2	CASSLQRNTEAFF	TGTGCCAGCAGCTTGCAGCGGAACACTGAAGCTTTCTTT
-	-	TRBJ1-2	TRBV5-5	CASSLGPESYGYTF	TGTGCCAGCAGCTTGGGTCCCGAGTCCTATGGCTACACCTTC
-	-	TRBJ2-2	TRBV27	CASSDDSSWTGELFF	TGTGCCAGCAGCGACGACAGTTCATGGACCGGGGAGCTGTTTTTT
-	-	TRBJ2-3	TRBV5-6	CASSRSGFSTDTQYF	TGTGCCAGCAGCAGGTCGGGATTTAGCACAGATACGCAGTATTTT
-	TRBD1	TRBJ1-5	TRBV2	CATAGTGLSSNQPQHF	TGTGCCACCGCCGGGACAGGACTTAGTAGCAATCAGCCCCAGCATTTT
-	-	TRBJ2-5	TRBV2	CASKRVGETQYF	TGTGCCAGCAAGCGGGTTGGAGAGACCCAGTACTTC
-	TRBD2	TRBJ2-7	TRBV27	CASGSGTSGSYEQYF	TGTGCCAGCGGTTCCGGGACTAGCGGTTCCTACGAGCAGTACTTC
-	-	TRBJ2-2	TRBV11-1	CASSLRTTPRGELFF	TGTGCCAGCAGCTTGAGGACTACCCCTCGAGGGGAGCTGTTTTTT
-	TRBD2	TRBJ2-7	TRBV15	CATSRDRGREGHEQYF	TGTGCCACCAGCAGAGATCGGGGGCGGGAGGGCCACGAGCAGTACTTC
-	-	TRBJ2-5	TRBV5-6	CASSLPGLAPQETQYF	TGTGCCAGCAGCTTACCGGGACTCGCTCCCCAAGAGACCCAGTACTTC
-	-	TRBJ1-1	TRBV5-1	CASSLQTPGAEAFF	TGCGCCAGCAGTCTCCAAACTCCCGGGGCTGAAGCTTTCTTT
-	-	TRBJ2-2	TRBV5-1	CASSFRGNTGELFF	TGCGCCAGCAGCTTTAGGGGTAACACCGGGGAGCTGTTTTTT
-	-	TRBJ2-7	TRBV18	CASSESRRYEQYF	TGTGCCAGCTCAGAAAGCAGGCGCTACGAGCAGTACTTC
-	-	TRBJ1-4	TRBV14	CASSQAGGREKLFF	TGTGCCAGCAGCCAAGCGGGGGGCAGAGAAAAACTGTTTTTT
-	-	TRBJ1-2	TRBV28	CASRALRGRDYGYTF	TGTGCCAGCAGGGCCCTCAGGGGACGGGACTATGGCTACACCTTC
-	-	TRBJ1-6	TRBV9	CASSVGSSYNSPLHF	TGTGCCAGCAGCGTCGGGAGCTCCTATAATTCACCCCTCCACTTT
-	TRBD2	TRBJ2-7	TRBV4-2	CASSQASGLTYEQYF	TGTGCCAGCAGCCAAGCTAGCGGCCTAACCTACGAGCAGTACTTC
-	-	TRBJ1-2	TRBV28	CASSSGNNYGYTF	TGTGCCAGCAGTTCCGGGAACAACTATGGCTACACCTTC
-	-	TRBJ2-1	TRBV4-1	CASSFSESSYNEQFF	TGCGCCAGCAGCTTTAGCGAAAGCTCCTACAATGAGCAGTTCTTC
once	-	TRBJ2-7	TRBV21-1	CASSKRRGGPGEGLRPYEQYF	TGTGCCAGCAGCAAACGTAGAGGGGGCCCTGGGGAAGGTCTGAGACCCTACGAGCAGTACTTC
-	TRBD1	TRBJ1-5	TRBV27	CASSLSGDRGQPQHF	TGTGCCAGCAGTTTATCGGGGGACAGGGGCCAGCCCCAGCATTTT
-	TRBD2	TRBJ2-5	TRBV19	CASSRAGAGGKSQYF	TGTGCCAGTAGTAGGGCTGGCGCGGGGGGTAAGAGCCAGTACTTC
-	-	TRBJ2-5	TRBV6-5	CASRTVHGETQYF	TGTGCCAGTAGGACAGTTCATGGGGAGACCCAGTACTTC
-	TRBD1	TRBJ1-5	TRBV19	CASRRTGVSNQPQHF	TGTGCCAGTAGGCGGACAGGGGTGAGCAATCAGCCCCAGCATTTT
-	-	TRBJ2-7	TRBV7-9	CASSSGPSYEQYF	TGTGCCAGCAGCTCTGGCCCATCCTACGAGCAGTACTTC
-	-	TRBJ2-1	TRBV10-2	CASSESSLGSVSYNEQFF	TGCGCCAGCAGTGAGTCGAGTCTGGGGAGCGTATCCTACAATGAGCAGTTCTTC
-	-	TRBJ1-2	TRBV5-4	CASSLSDRGGYGYTF	TGTGCCAGCAGCTTGTCTGACAGAGGGGGCTATGGCTACACCTTC
-	-	TRBJ2-5	TRBV7-2	CASSLEGSMETQYF	TGTGCCAGCAGCTTAGAAGGGAGTATGGAGACCCAGTACTTC
few	-	TRBJ1-6	TRBV2	CASKSQGSYNSPLHF	TGTGCCAGCAAAAGTCAGGGATCCTATAATTCACCCCTCCACTTT
-	TRBD1	TRBJ2-7	TRBV27	CASSTRGQSSYEQYF	TGTGCCAGCAGTACAAGGGGACAGAGCTCCTACGAGCAGTACTTC
once	TRBD1	TRBJ1-2	TRBV19	CASSQPTGGSRYGYTF	TGTGCCAGTAGTCAACCGACAGGGGGCTCCAGGTATGGCTACACCTTC
-	-	TRBJ1-3	TRBV28	CASSFSGNVRNTIYF	TGTGCCAGCAGTTTTTCCGGGAATGTAAGAAACACCATATATTTT
-	-	TRBJ1-4	TRBV29-1	CGTRDNEKLFF	TGCGGTACGCGTGATAATGAAAAACTGTTTTTT
-	TRBD1	TRBJ1-5	TRBV2	CASSEGLGQGAVQPQHF	TGTGCCAGCAGTGAGGGGTTGGGACAGGGGGCGGTTCAGCCCCAGCATTTT
-	TRBD1	TRBJ1-1	TRBV2	CASRPDRGKNEAFF	TGTGCCAGCAGACCGGACAGGGGTAAGAATGAAGCTTTCTTT
-	-	TRBJ2-5	TRBV29-1	CSAGQYAETQYF	TGCAGCGCAGGACAGTATGCGGAGACCCAGTACTTC
-	TRBD1	TRBJ1-1	TRBV10-1	CASRGTENTEAFF	TGCGCCAGCAGGGGGACAGAGAACACTGAAGCTTTCTTT